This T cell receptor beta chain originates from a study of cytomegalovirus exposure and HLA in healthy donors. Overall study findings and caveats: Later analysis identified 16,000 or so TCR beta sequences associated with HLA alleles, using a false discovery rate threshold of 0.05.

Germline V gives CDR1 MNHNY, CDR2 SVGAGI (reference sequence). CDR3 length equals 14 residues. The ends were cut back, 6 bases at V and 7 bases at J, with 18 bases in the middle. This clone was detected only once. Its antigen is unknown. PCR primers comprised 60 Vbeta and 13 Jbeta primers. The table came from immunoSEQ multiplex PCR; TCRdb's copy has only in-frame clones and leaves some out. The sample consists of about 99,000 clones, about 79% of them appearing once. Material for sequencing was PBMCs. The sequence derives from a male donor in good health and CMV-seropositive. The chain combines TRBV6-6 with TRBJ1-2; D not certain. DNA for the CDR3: TGTGCCAGCAGCTCGGGAGGGTTTACGAGTGGCTACACCTTC. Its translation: CASSSGGFTSGYTF.